This T cell receptor beta chain appears in the sequencing data of a study of response to subunit inactivated influenza vaccine. Concerning this clonotype itself: Its antigen is unidentified.

General observations from the study: The authors put forward the suggestion that each seasonal influenza vaccination may bring in only a limited number of new T cells.

TCRdb re-called the RT-PCR reads through MiXCR, storing one row per CDR3 protein. The sample yields around 710,000 distinct CDR3 sequences, 11% to 15% seen once. The V gene's germline CDR1 is SNHLY and CDR2 FYNNEI. V was shortened by 1 base and J by 3 bases, with 10 bases between the two germline ends. This CDR3 is built from 14 residues. Here the sequenced sample was PBMCs from blood, taken 14 days before vaccination. The sequence was collected from a man aged 50-59 years who received an inactivated influenza vaccine. The V call is TRBV2, the J call TRBJ2-7; D is ambiguous. Here the CDR3 DNA reads TGTGCCAGCAGTGAAGGGATGTCGCTCTACGAGCAGTACTTC. Protein: CASSEGMSLYEQYF.